The TCR beta chain described here comes from a study of blood T cell repertoires in COVID-19 (dated by TCRdb to the early 2020s). Looking at the study overall: Samples covering the acute and convalescent phases of COVID-19 were provided by collaborators in the United States, Italy and Spain. Sample metadata almost always included a de-identified subject ID, COVID-19 status, age in years and sex. The prospective study material was composed of cDNA or gDNA derived from T cells, B-cell-depleted T cells, or PBMCs. Subjects who had been exposed to COVID-19, were actively infected with it, or had recovered from it provided the deeply sampled blood TCRbeta repertoires that made up the dataset. Where available, HLA class I and class II types were taken from metadata supplied by the sample provider and were not determined by assay-based typing. The samples were drawn from two sources: the first 160 participants of the ongoing ImmuneRACE study, and 1,000 to 1,500 subjects contributed by 6 global collaborators. A freely available public database, intended as a resource for researchers studying the immune response to SARS-CoV-2, is where the repertoires were released. Here is what the overall study found, with its caveats: How much clinical and demographic metadata was included differed by source and by participant, and the metadata was provided uncurated.

Collaborating institutions collected whole blood in K2EDTA tubes following their own protocols. For TCRbeta analysis, collaborators shipped samples as frozen whole blood, isolated PBMCs, or DNA extracted from either of those sample types. Notes on this clone: Its target antigen remains unknown. One base away there is no much larger clone; base qualities are not given.

Relative to germline, V is 0 bases shorter and J is 4 bases shorter, with 13 bases between their ends. Reading from cysteine to phenylalanine, the CDR3 counts 15 amino acids. Kept here is only the CDR3 DNA, which spans 45 bases and is read in frame from base 1. The germline V gene (reference sequence) provides CDR1 SGHKS and CDR2 YYEKEE. TCRbeta CDR3 regions were amplified from genomic DNA by means of the immunoSEQ Assay, a bias-controlled multiplex PCR. The paper's data handling went like this. Nucleated cell counts per sample were estimated from amplification of reference gene primers within the assay. To quantify the absolute abundance of each unique TCRbeta CDR3 rearrangement, sequence reads were collapsed and filtered. Productive Simpson clonality was computed per sample as the square root of Simpson's diversity index over productive rearrangements. Entries here come from immuneACCESS through TCRdb and include only in-frame sequences with V and J called. Some clones fail to appear in such tables; in the studies checked, an unresolved V gene covers under half of the shortfall, and the cause of the remainder is unknown. The DNA gave D and trimming, while V, J and clone size come from that table. The sample profile shows about 45,000 clones; 86% of them were found once. Jointly, the top ten make up about a tenth of the sample.

This receptor was taken from a human donor in a cohort sampled during active COVID-19. Sequencing was carried out using peripheral blood. The chain couples TRBV5-5 to TRBJ1-1; tentative D gene TRBD1, with 6 bases matching. The DNA reads as follows: TGTGCCAGCAGCTTGGCCTCAGGGGCGGGCACTGAAGCTTTCTTT. The encoded protein is CASSLASGAGTEAFF. Where the CDR3 stops, the reference TRBV5-5 and TRBJ1-1 genes take over; the full variable domain is DAGVTQSPTHLIKTRGQQVTLRCSPISGHKSVSWYQQVLGQGPQFIFQYYEKEERGRGNFPDRFSARQFPNYSSELNVNALLLGDSALYLCASSLASGAGTEAFFGQGTRLTVV.